This T cell receptor (beta chain) is from a study of T cell repertoires in cytomegalovirus infection. The wider study: Evidence of both CMV infection and a matching HLA type came from public TCR beta signatures. Whole-study findings and limits: Identification of carriers of CMV plus the relevant HLA was performed using cumulative public TCR beta family frequency.

V was clipped by 2 bases and J by 4 bases, with 5 bases between them. The V gene's germline CDR1 is SGHTA and CDR2 FQGNSA. The CDR3 has 12 amino acids. This clonotype was counted many times. Its antigen is unidentified. TCRdb re-derived calls from the reads in MiXCR, one entry per CDR3 protein. The sample lists some 160,000 distinct CDR3 sequences; more than 15% were seen once. The sequenced sample consisted of CD8+ T cells from PBMCs. This clonotype was sampled from a human donor in good health (CMV status not recorded). Some clones in this sample may be carry-over from other donors' samples. The chain is built from TRBV7-2 and TRBJ1-1; no clear D gene. In nucleotides, the CDR3 is TGTGCCAGCAGCTTAAGGGCCACTGAAGCTTTCTTT. Amino acid sequence: CASSLRATEAFF.